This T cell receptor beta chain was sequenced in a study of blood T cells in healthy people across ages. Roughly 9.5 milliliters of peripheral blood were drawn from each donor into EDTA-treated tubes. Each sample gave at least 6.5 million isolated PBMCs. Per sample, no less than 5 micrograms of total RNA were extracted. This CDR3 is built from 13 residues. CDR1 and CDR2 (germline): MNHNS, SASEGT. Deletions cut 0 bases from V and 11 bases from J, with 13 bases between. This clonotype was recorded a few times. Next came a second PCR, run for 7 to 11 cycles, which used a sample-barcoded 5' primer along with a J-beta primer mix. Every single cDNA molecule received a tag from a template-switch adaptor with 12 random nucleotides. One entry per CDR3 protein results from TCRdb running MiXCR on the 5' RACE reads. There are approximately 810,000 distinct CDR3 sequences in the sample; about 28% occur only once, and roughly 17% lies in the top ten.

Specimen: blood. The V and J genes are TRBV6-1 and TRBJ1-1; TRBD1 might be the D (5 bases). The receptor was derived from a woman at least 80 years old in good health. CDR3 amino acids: CASSEAQGRRAFF. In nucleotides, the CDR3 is TGTGCCAGCAGTGAAGCGCAGGGCAGAAGGGCTTTCTTT.